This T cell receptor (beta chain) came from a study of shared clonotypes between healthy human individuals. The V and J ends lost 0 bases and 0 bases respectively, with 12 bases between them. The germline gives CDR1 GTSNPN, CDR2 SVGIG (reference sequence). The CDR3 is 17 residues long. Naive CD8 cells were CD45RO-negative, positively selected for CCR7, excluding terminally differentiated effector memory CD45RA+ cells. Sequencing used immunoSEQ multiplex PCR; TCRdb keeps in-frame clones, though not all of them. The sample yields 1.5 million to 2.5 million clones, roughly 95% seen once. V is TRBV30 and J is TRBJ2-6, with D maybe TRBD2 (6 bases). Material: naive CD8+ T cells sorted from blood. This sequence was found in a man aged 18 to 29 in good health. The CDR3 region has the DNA TGTGCCTGGAGTGTACAGGAGGGCTTCTCTGGGGCCAACGTCCTGACTTTC. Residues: CAWSVQEGFSGANVLTF.